Listed here are 18 T cell receptor beta chains from one sample, sequenced in a study of graft-versus-host responses after intestinal transplantation. Sequencing was performed with immunoSEQ multiplex PCR; in TCRdb, only in-frame clones are kept and a portion is missing. The table includes fewer than 90,000 clones, about 94% detected once. Their antigens remain unidentified. The sample was unstimulated CD4+ T cells sorted from spleen or lymph node cells, taken before transplant. The receptors were gathered from a human donor who was the organ donor for an intestinal transplant.

V is TRBV5-1 and J is TRBJ1-4; unclear D gene. CDR1 SGHRS and CDR2 YFSETQ come from the germline V gene. Between the trimmed V and J ends, which lost 0 bases and 5 bases, there was a span of 14 bases. CDR3 size: 16 residues. The DNA of the CDR3 is TGCGCCAGCAGCTTGGCCCTCGGGGAAACAAATGAAAAACTGTTTTTT. Amino acids: CASSLALGETNEKLFF. The variable domain in full, with the rest retrieved from reference TRBV5-1 and TRBJ1-4, is KAGVTQTPRYLIKTRGQQVTLSCSPISGHRSVSWYQQTPGQGLQFLFEYFSETQRNKGNFPGRFSGRQFSNSRSEMNVSTLELGDSALYLCASSLALGETNEKLFFGSGTQLSVL.

V gene TRBV6-1 combines with J gene TRBJ1-5; D is unclear. This CDR3 has 15 amino acids. V was pared by 5 bases and J by 5 bases, with 16 bases between. Germline-derived CDR1 and CDR2 are MNHNS and SASEGT. The CDR3 sequence is CASSSWLRADQPQHF. The CDR3 coding sequence is TGTGCCAGCAGTAGTTGGTTAAGGGCGGATCAGCCCCAGCATTTT.

The count of this clone is one. The V and J genes are TRBV28 and TRBJ1-3; D unclear. The CDR3 consists of 14 residues. CDR1 is MDHEN, CDR2 SYDVKM, per germline. V was shortened by 5 bases and J by 0 bases, with 8 bases between the two germline ends. The CDR3 sequence is CASSLQFSGNTIYF. The DNA for the CDR3 is TGTGCCAGCAGTCTACAGTTCTCTGGAAACACCATATATTTT.

This clone was seen only once. The genes are TRBV5-1 and TRBJ2-3, with 12 nucleotides matching TRBD2. The CDR3 consists of 16 residues. J gave up 4 bases and V 5 bases, and 8 bases lay outside the gene matches. Germline CDR1 and CDR2: SGHRS and YFSETQ. The CDR3 sequence: CASRRLAGGLPDTQYF. The CDR3 DNA reads TGCGCCAGCAGGCGGCTAGCGGGGGGGCTTCCAGATACGCAGTATTTT. The full variable domain, rest sourced from reference TRBV5-1 and TRBJ2-3, is KAGVTQTPRYLIKTRGQQVTLSCSPISGHRSVSWYQQTPGQGLQFLFEYFSETQRNKGNFPGRFSGRQFSNSRSEMNVSTLELGDSALYLCASRRLAGGLPDTQYFGPGTRLTVL.

The chain combines TRBV11-1 with TRBJ1-6; 7 bases are a match to TRBD1. Germline V gives CDR1 SGHAT, CDR2 FQDESV (reference sequence). Trimming removed 3 bases from V and 11 bases from J; junction bases left unmatched: 4. This CDR3 has 13 residues. The CDR3 DNA reads TGTGCCAGCAGCTTGGGACAGCTCCCACCCCTCCACTTT. This sequence encodes CASSLGQLPPLHF.

As for this clone: Other nucleotide sequences in the sample specify the same CDR3. The chain uses TRBV28 and TRBJ2-7; 9 bases are a match to TRBD2. The CDR3 totals 14 residues. CDR1 and CDR2 (germline): MDHEN, SYDVKM. V shed 7 bases and J 6 bases; nucleotides not matched to a gene: 10. For the CDR3, the DNA is TGTGCCAGCAATCCAGCGGGGGGCCGACCCGAGCAGTACTTC. Protein product: CASNPAGGRPEQYF.

The chain has TRBV9 and TRBJ1-2, with D possibly TRBD1 on 6 matching bases. This CDR3 has 15 amino acids. From germline, CDR1 is SGDLS and CDR2 YYNGEE. V lost 2 bases to trimming and J lost 5 bases, with 16 bases between them. The CDR3 protein is CASSVGSDRRYGYTF. DNA for the CDR3: TGTGCCAGCAGCGTGGGATCGGACAGAAGATATGGCTACACCTTC.

The chain couples TRBV19 to TRBJ1-2; 8 bases are a match to TRBD1. The CDR3 has 14 amino acids. The V gene end was trimmed by 5 bases and the J gene end by 4 bases; junction bases not matched to a gene: 6. Germline loops: CDR1 LNHDA, CDR2 SQIVND (reference sequence). The CDR3: CASSLRDRPYGYTF. The DNA for the CDR3 is TGTGCCAGTAGTCTCCGGGACAGGCCCTATGGCTACACCTTC.

The rearrangement joins TRBV6-5 to TRBJ2-3; possible D gene TRBD1, 5 bases. The CDR3 sequence is 15 residues long. From germline, CDR1 is MNHEY and CDR2 SVGAGI. V was shortened by 5 bases and J by 4 bases, with 16 bases between the two germline ends. The CDR3: CASSRIGAQADTQYF. The CDR3 bases are TGTGCCAGCAGTCGCATTGGTGCACAGGCAGATACGCAGTATTTT.

The genes are TRBV5-1 and TRBJ1-4; tentative D call: TRBD1 (6 bases). Per the germline V gene, CDR1 is SGHRS and CDR2 is YFSETQ. The length of the CDR3 is 14 residues. Trimming left V 6 bases short and J 2 bases short, with 11 bases between. This CDR3 is CASTQGMTNEKLFF. The DNA of the CDR3 is TGCGCCAGCACTCAGGGGATGACTAATGAAAAACTGTTTTTT.

CDR3 loop: CASSVLGGTQNEQFF. CDR3 DNA sequence: TGTGCCAGCAGCGTACTGGGGGGGACTCAAAATGAGCAGTTCTTC. This chain uses TRBV9 with TRBJ2-1; 7 nucleotides line up with TRBD2. Germline CDR1 is SGDLS and CDR2 is YYNGEE. This CDR3 is 15 amino acids long. V dropped 1 base and J dropped 7; count of bases not matched to a gene: 8.

Only one count was recorded for this clone. V and J are TRBV7-6 and TRBJ2-2; 12 bases fit TRBD1. The CDR3 contains 19 residues. CDR1 is SGHVS and CDR2 is FNYEAQ in the germline V gene. The ends lost 6 bases at V and 3 bases at J; junction bases unmatched: 14. The CDR3 DNA reads as TGTGCCAGCAGACAGGACCGGGACAGGGGGCGCTTGGACACCGGGGAGCTGTTTTTT. Translated, it gives CASRQDRDRGRLDTGELFF.

The chain combines TRBV5-1 with TRBJ2-6; 11 positions agree with TRBD1. Unmatched junction bases numbered 6, after V lost 4 bases and J lost 3 bases. Germline CDR1 is SGHRS and CDR2 is YFSETQ. This CDR3 is 17 amino acids long. Written as DNA, the CDR3 is TGCGCCAGCAGCACCGGACAGGGGGCAAGTGGGGCCAACGTCCTGACTTTC. It yields the protein CASSTGQGASGANVLTF.

The chain combines TRBV18 with TRBJ2-2, with 8 bases that match TRBD2. The germline V gene has CDR1 KGHSH and CDR2 LQKENI. V lost 2 bases, J lost 0 bases, and 5 bases stayed unmatched. CDR3 length: 17 amino acids. This CDR3 reads CASSPTNSGTNTGELFF. CDR3 in DNA: TGTGCCAGCTCACCAACCAATAGCGGGACGAACACCGGGGAGCTGTTTTTT.

The chain combines TRBV5-1 with TRBJ1-5; D remains ambiguous. CDR1 SGHRS and CDR2 YFSETQ come from the germline V gene. The germline V and J ends were trimmed by 4 bases and 4 bases, with 18 bases remaining between them. The CDR3 has 16 amino acids. The CDR3, as DNA: TGCGCCAGCAGCCCCACCGCTGTCGCAGGAAATCAGCCCCAGCATTTT. It codes for CASSPTAVAGNQPQHF.

This rearrangement joins TRBV10-3 to TRBJ2-3, with 9 bases lining up with TRBD1. The CDR3 is 16 residues long. Germline CDR1 reads ENHRY; CDR2 reads SYGVKD. The CDR3 sequence is CASAPSPGQGPDYRYF. DNA for the CDR3: TGTGCTTCCGCACCTAGCCCGGGACAGGGACCGGATTATCGGTATTTT.

This clone showed up just a few times. The chain combines TRBV9 with TRBJ2-3; no clear D gene. Looked up from germline, CDR1 is SGDLS and CDR2 is YYNGEE. Trimming took off 0 bases at V and 1 base at J, with 3 bases between the two ends. The CDR3 contains 13 residues. CDR3 nucleotides: TGTGCCAGCAGCGTAGGGGGCACAGATACGCAGTATTTT. Protein: CASSVGGTDTQYF.

This clone was counted once. The V gene is TRBV19, the J gene TRBJ2-3; D is ambiguous. CDR3 length: 15 residues. Trimming took off 2 bases at V and 2 bases at J, with 11 bases between the two ends. Germline assignment: CDR1 LNHDA and CDR2 SQIVND (reference sequence). CDR3 residues: CASSIQLGFTDTQYF. The CDR3 DNA sequence: TGTGCCAGTAGTATACAGTTAGGATTCACAGATACGCAGTATTTT.